The TCR beta chain under discussion was sequenced for a study of identical twins. Study-wide results and caveats: Out-of-frame sharing of TCR alpha in monozygotic twins was underestimated by models. It was possible that invariant MAIT and iNKT cells partly confounded the zero-insertion analyses. The authors drew conclusions from cross-sectional statistical analysis rather than following the same donors.

Template switching, a step in the protocol, added a universal primer site, and cDNA carried unique molecular identifiers. TCRdb used MiXCR to reprocess the 5' RACE reads, holding one entry per CDR3 protein. The data contain more than 650,000 distinct CDR3 sequences, roughly 6% of them singletons. About this clonotype: The antigen remains undetermined.

Sequencing was done on a sample of naive T cells sorted from blood. The sequence derives from a young man in good health.

The CDR3 loop is CSVEGTKENTGELFF. CDR3 in DNA: TGCAGCGTTGAAGGGACAAAGGAGAACACCGGGGAGCTGTTTTTT. The chain uses TRBV29-1 and TRBJ2-2; D perhaps matches TRBD1 (5 bases). The CDR3 consists of 15 residues. Trimming took 1 base from V and 1 from J, leaving 10 bases between them. Germline CDR1 reads SQVTM; CDR2 reads ANQGSEA.